These 19 T cell receptor beta chains share one sample of origin, sequenced in a study of chemoradiotherapy in HPV16-positive cancers. Generated by immunoSEQ multiplex PCR, the TCRdb table keeps only in-frame clones and is missing some. Of tens of thousands of clones in the sample, approximately 94% are singletons; the top ten hold approximately 23%. The material was blood, obtained from a patient who underwent chemoradiotherapy. The receptors were sampled from a human donor with HPV-associated anogenital cancer.

The chain employs TRBV11-2 and TRBJ2-1, with 10 bases fitting TRBD1. CDR3 length: 15 residues. Trimming removed 5 bases from V and 12 bases from J; junction bases left unmatched: 13. The germline CDR1 and CDR2 sequences are SGHAT and FQNNGV. This CDR3 reads CASSLPGTGALRQFF. The CDR3 nucleotides read TGTGCCAGCAGCCTACCCGGGACAGGGGCCCTACGGCAGTTCTTC.

The gene calls are TRBV11-2 and TRBJ2-7, with a tentative D call TRBD1 (6 bases). Germline V gene data show CDR1 as SGHAT and CDR2 as FQNNGV. Trimming removed 5 bases from V and 2 bases from J, with 16 bases in between. The length of the CDR3 is 15 residues. As DNA, the CDR3 is TGTGCCAGCAGCACAGGACAGCTCATAACCTACGAGCAGTACTTC. This sequence encodes CASSTGQLITYEQYF.

The rearrangement uses TRBV7-9 and TRBJ2-2; D possibly corresponds to TRBD2 (6 bases). The V and J ends lost 5 bases and 6 bases respectively, with 16 bases between them. The germline V gene has CDR1 SEHNR and CDR2 FQNEAQ (reference sequence). This CDR3 comprises 15 residues. This CDR3 reads CASSPIPLAPGELFF. The CDR3 DNA follows: TGTGCCAGCAGCCCAATACCGCTAGCGCCCGGGGAGCTGTTTTTT.

The CDR3 bases are TGTGCCAGCAGTGAAGCGTTGTCTAGCGGAGAAGATACGCAGTATTTT. Residues: CASSEALSSGEDTQYF. V gene TRBV2 combines with J gene TRBJ2-3; 7 bases are a match to TRBD2. Germline V gives CDR1 SNHLY, CDR2 FYNNEI. V shed 0 bases and J 5 bases; nucleotides not matched to a gene: 8. The CDR3 runs 16 residues.

The chain couples TRBV19 to TRBJ1-5; D remains ambiguous. Germline V gene lookup returns CDR1 LNHDA and CDR2 SQIVND (reference sequence). V lost 5 bases and J lost 3, with 14 bases in between. The CDR3 extends over 15 amino acids. As DNA, the CDR3 is TGTGCCAGTAGTCTAGGAGTACAGATCAATCAGCCCCAGCATTTT. Translation: CASSLGVQINQPQHF. Using reference TRBV19 and TRBJ1-5 for the parts outside the CDR3, the full variable domain is DGGITQSPKYLFRKEGQNVTLSCEQNLNHDAMYWYRQDPGQGLRLIYYSQIVNDFQKGDIAEGYSVSREKKESFPLTVTSAQKNPTAFYLCASSLGVQINQPQHFGDGTRLSIL.

This chain joins TRBV6-5 and TRBJ2-3; 11 bases are shared with TRBD2. CDR3 length: 16 residues. The V gene's germline CDR1 is MNHEY and CDR2 SVGAGI. With 3 bases clipped from V and 3 bases from J, the junction kept 5 bases outside the gene matches. CDR3 sequence (DNA): TGTGCCAGCAGTTATCACCCTAGCGGGAGGACAGATACGCAGTATTTT. It codes for CASSYHPSGRTDTQYF.

J is TRBJ1-2 and V is TRBV28; tentative D call: TRBD1 (5 bases). This CDR3 contains 13 residues. Germline V gene data show CDR1 as MDHEN and CDR2 as SYDVKM. Trimming shortened V by 6 bases and J by 2 bases, and 10 bases separated the two germline ends. The CDR3 here is CASSIQVNYGYTF. CDR3 nucleotides: TGTGCCAGCAGCATACAGGTGAACTATGGCTACACCTTC.

The chain recombines TRBV28 with TRBJ2-1; D ambiguous. This CDR3 region has 15 residues. CDR1 MDHEN and CDR2 SYDVKM come from the germline V gene. Trimming pared 7 bases from V and 0 bases from J, leaving 13 bases between. The CDR3 reads CASISSGRSYNEQFF. The DNA for the CDR3 is TGTGCCAGCATATCGTCGGGTCGCTCCTACAATGAGCAGTTCTTC.

V and J are TRBV2 and TRBJ2-7, with D possibly TRBD2 on 7 matching bases. Trimming pared 8 bases from V and 6 bases from J, leaving 11 bases between. CDR1 is SNHLY, CDR2 FYNNEI, per germline. CDR3 length: 11 amino acids. The CDR3 DNA reads TGTGCCAGCGCGGGGGCTGGCGAGCAGTACTTC. Protein sequence: CASAGAGEQYF. Variable domain in full (rest from reference TRBV2 and TRBJ2-7): EPEVTQTPSHQVTQMGQEVILRCVPISNHLYFYWYRQILGQKVEFLVSFYNNEISEKSEIFDDQFSVERPDGSNFTLKIRSTKLEDSAMYFCASAGAGEQYFGPGTRLTVT.

V is TRBV5-1 and J is TRBJ2-5, with 7 bases aligning to TRBD2. CDR1 is SGHRS and CDR2 is YFSETQ in the germline V gene. V lost 0 bases and J lost 2; bases outside the gene matches: 4. The CDR3 runs to 15 residues. In DNA form, the CDR3 reads TGCGCCAGCAGCTTGGAGACTAGCCGACAAGAGACCCAGTACTTC. It codes for CASSLETSRQETQYF. The variable domain in full, completed from reference TRBV5-1 and TRBJ2-5, reads KAGVTQTPRYLIKTRGQQVTLSCSPISGHRSVSWYQQTPGQGLQFLFEYFSETQRNKGNFPGRFSGRQFSNSRSEMNVSTLELGDSALYLCASSLETSRQETQYFGPGTRLLVL.

The CDR3 is CASKSNDRGTDTQYF. In nucleotides, the CDR3 is TGTGCCAGCAAATCAAATGACAGGGGCACAGATACGCAGTATTTT. The rearrangement uses TRBV7-2 and TRBJ2-3; 7 nucleotides line up with TRBD1. CDR3 length equals 15 residues. Germline V gene sequence: CDR1 SGHTA, CDR2 FQGNSA. J lost 1 base, V lost 7 bases, and 8 bases had no gene match.

This clone was seen a single time. The rearrangement links TRBV5-6 to TRBJ2-7, with D tentatively TRBD1 or TRBD2 (5 bases each). The CDR3 is 17 amino acids. Per germline, CDR1 SGHDT and CDR2 YYEEEE. V dropped 0 bases and J dropped 0 bases, with 16 bases sitting between them. This CDR3 is CASSLEIGAGLSYEQYF. DNA of the CDR3: TGTGCCAGCAGCTTGGAAATCGGGGCAGGGCTCTCCTACGAGCAGTACTTC.

The genes are TRBV6-4 and TRBJ2-2, with unresolved D. CDR1 is MRHNA and CDR2 is SNTAGT in the germline V gene. The CDR3 covers 16 residues. V shed 0 bases and J shed 1 base, with 9 bases lying between them. CDR3 sequence: CASSDSAVGNTGELFF. For the CDR3, the DNA is TGTGCCAGCAGTGACTCGGCGGTGGGGAACACCGGGGAGCTGTTTTTT.

V is TRBV6-5 and J is TRBJ1-5, with D possibly matching TRBD1 (5 bases). Germline assignment: CDR1 MNHEY and CDR2 SVGAGI. V was trimmed by 2 bases and J by 6 bases, leaving 11 bases between them. The CDR3 consists of 14 residues. CDR3 protein: CASSYGAGFQPQHF. As DNA, the CDR3 is TGTGCCAGCAGTTACGGGGCAGGTTTTCAGCCCCAGCATTTT.

The gene calls are TRBV28 and TRBJ1-1, with D possibly being TRBD1 (5 bases). The CDR3 is made up of 15 amino acids. V lost 6 bases to trimming and J lost 3 bases, with 17 bases between them. The germline CDR1 and CDR2 sequences are MDHEN and SYDVKM. The CDR3 reads CASRGSGVLDTEAFF. In nucleotides, the CDR3 is TGTGCCAGCAGGGGATCGGGGGTCCTCGACACTGAAGCTTTCTTT.

V and J are TRBV7-9 and TRBJ2-5; TRBD1 matches 8 bases. CDR1 and CDR2 (germline): SEHNR, FQNEAQ (reference sequence). This CDR3 comprises 15 residues. With 9 bases clipped from V and 5 bases from J, the junction kept 14 bases outside the gene matches. CDR3 sequence (DNA): TGTGCCAGTAAAACCGGGACAGGCCGGTGGGAGACCCAGTACTTC. It translates to CASKTGTGRWETQYF.

The chain uses TRBV29-1 and TRBJ2-7, with 10 bases fitting TRBD2. The V and J ends lost 6 bases and 3 bases, in that order; junction bases with no gene match: 8. This CDR3 is built from 14 residues. Germline V gives CDR1 SQVTM, CDR2 ANQGSEA. CDR3 in amino acids: CSVGTSADFYEQYF. The DNA for the CDR3 is TGCAGCGTCGGGACTAGCGCCGATTTCTACGAGCAGTACTTC.

The chain combines TRBV7-2 with TRBJ2-3, with D unresolved. The CDR3 is made up of 14 amino acids. The germline gives CDR1 SGHTA, CDR2 FQGNSA. The V end was cut by 3 bases, the J end by 3 bases, with 10 bases between. For the CDR3, the DNA is TGTGCCAGCAGCTTTGCGGCAGGAACAGATACGCAGTATTTT. It specifies CASSFAAGTDTQYF.

This chain uses TRBV5-5 with TRBJ1-6; 9 bases map to TRBD1. The CDR3 is 17 amino acids. Germline V gene sequence: CDR1 SGHKS, CDR2 YYEKEE (reference sequence). V shed 4 bases, J shed 0 bases, and the junction held 5 bases outside the gene matches. DNA for the CDR3: TGTGCCAGCAGCGGCGGGACAGGGAGCTCCTATAATTCACCCCTCCACTTT. The encoded protein is CASSGGTGSSYNSPLHF.